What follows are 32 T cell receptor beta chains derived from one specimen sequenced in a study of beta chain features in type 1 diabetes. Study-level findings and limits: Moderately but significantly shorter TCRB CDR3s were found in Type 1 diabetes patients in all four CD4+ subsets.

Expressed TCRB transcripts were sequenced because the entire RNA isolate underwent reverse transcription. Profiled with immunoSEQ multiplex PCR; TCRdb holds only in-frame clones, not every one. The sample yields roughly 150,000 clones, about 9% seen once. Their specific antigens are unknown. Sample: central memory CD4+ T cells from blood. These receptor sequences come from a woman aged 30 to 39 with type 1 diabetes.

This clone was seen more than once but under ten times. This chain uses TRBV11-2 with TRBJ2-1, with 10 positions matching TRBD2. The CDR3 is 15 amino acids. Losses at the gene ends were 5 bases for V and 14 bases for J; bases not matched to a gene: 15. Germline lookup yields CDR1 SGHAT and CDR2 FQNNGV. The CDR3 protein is CASSRQRLAGKREFF. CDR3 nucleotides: TGTGCCAGCAGCCGCCAAAGACTAGCGGGTAAGAGAGAGTTCTTC.

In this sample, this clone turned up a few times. The CDR3 region is CASSKGEEYNEQFF. CDR3 bases: TGTGCCAGCAGCAAAGGGGAGGAGTACAATGAGCAGTTCTTC. The rearrangement uses TRBV21-1 and TRBJ2-1; the table's D call, TRBD2, has no DNA check behind it. TRBV21-1 counts as a pseudogene. The CDR3 covers 14 residues.

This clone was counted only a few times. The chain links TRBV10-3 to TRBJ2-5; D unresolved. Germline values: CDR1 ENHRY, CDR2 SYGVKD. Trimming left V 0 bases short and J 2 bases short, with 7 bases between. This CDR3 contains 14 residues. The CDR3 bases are TGTGCCATCAGTGAGTCGAATCAGCAAGAGACCCAGTACTTC. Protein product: CAISESNQQETQYF.

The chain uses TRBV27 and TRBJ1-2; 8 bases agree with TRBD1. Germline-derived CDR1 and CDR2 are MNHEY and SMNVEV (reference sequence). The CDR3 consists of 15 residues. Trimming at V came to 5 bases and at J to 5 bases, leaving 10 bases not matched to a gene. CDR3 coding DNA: TGTGCCAGCAGTCCAGAAACAGGGGGGGGGTATGGCTACACCTTC. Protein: CASSPETGGGYGYTF.

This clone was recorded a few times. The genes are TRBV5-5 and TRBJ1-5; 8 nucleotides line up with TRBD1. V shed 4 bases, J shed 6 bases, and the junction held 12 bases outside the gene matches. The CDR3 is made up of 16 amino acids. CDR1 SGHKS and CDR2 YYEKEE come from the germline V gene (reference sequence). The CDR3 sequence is CASSEGTGSLGQPQHF. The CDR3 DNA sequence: TGTGCCAGCAGCGAAGGGACAGGTTCCCTCGGTCAGCCCCAGCATTTT. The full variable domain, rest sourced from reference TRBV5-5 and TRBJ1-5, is DAGVTQSPTHLIKTRGQQVTLRCSPISGHKSVSWYQQVLGQGPQFIFQYYEKEERGRGNFPDRFSARQFPNYSSELNVNALLLGDSALYLCASSEGTGSLGQPQHFGDGTRLSIL.

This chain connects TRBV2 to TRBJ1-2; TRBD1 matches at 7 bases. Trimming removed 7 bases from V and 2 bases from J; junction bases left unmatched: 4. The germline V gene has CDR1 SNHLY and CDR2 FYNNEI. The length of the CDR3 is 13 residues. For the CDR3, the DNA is TGTGCCAGCACCTCGGGACAGAACTATGGCTACACCTTC. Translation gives CASTSGQNYGYTF.

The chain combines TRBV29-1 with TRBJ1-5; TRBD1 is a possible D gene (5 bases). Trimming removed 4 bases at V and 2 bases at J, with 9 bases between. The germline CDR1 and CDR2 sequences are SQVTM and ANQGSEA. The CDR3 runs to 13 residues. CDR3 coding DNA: TGCAGCGTTGCGGGGGACGGCAATCAGCCCCAGCATTTT. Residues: CSVAGDGNQPQHF.

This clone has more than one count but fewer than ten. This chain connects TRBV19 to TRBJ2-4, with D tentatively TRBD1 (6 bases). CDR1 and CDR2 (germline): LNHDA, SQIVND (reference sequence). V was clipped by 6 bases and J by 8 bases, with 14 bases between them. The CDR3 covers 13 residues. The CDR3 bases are TGTGCCAGTAGACCCAAAGGGGGAGACATTCAGTACTTC. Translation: CASRPKGGDIQYF.

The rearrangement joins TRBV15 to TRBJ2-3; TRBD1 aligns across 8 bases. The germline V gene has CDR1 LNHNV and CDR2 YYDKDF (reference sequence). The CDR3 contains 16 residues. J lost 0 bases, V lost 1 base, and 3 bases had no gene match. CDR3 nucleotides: TGTGCCACCAGCAGAGCGAGGGACAGGAGCACAGATACGCAGTATTTT. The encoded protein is CATSRARDRSTDTQYF. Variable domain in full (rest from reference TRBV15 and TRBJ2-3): DAMVIQNPRYQVTQFGKPVTLSCSQTLNHNVMYWYQQKSSQAPKLLFHYYDKDFNNEADTPDNFQSRRPNTSFCFLDIRSPGLGDTAMYLCATSRARDRSTDTQYFGPGTRLTVL.

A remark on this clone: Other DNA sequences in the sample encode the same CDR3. CDR3 loop: CAWSAGGGYTF. In DNA, the CDR3 is TGTGCCTGGAGCGCCGGCGGCGGCTACACCTTC. This chain connects TRBV30 to TRBJ1-2; no clear D gene. Germline V lookup: CDR1 GTSNPN, CDR2 SVGIG (reference sequence). The CDR3 extends over 11 amino acids. Trimming left V 3 bases short and J 8 bases short, with 10 bases between.

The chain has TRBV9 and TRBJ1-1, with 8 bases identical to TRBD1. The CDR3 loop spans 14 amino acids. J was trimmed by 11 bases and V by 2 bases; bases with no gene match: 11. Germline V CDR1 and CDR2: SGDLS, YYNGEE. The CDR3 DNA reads TGTGCCAGCAGCGTGGGACAGGCCTCGGGATGGGCTTTCTTT. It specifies CASSVGQASGWAFF.

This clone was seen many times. CDR3 bases: TGCGCCAGCAGCTATACTAGCGGCCAATGGAATGAGCAGTTCTTC. This sequence encodes CASSYTSGQWNEQFF. The chain employs TRBV5-1 and TRBJ2-1, with 8 positions matching TRBD2. Trimming at V came to 3 bases and at J to 7 bases, leaving 9 bases not matched to a gene. This CDR3 has 15 amino acids. Germline V lookup: CDR1 SGHRS, CDR2 YFSETQ.

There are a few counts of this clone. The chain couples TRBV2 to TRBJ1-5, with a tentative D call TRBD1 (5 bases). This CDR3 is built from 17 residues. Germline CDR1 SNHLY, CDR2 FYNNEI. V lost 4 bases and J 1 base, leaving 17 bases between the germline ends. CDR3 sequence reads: CASSAVQGGWSNQPQHF. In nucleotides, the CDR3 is TGTGCCAGCAGTGCGGTTCAGGGTGGATGGAGCAATCAGCCCCAGCATTTT.

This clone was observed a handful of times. CDR3 coding DNA: TGTGCCAGCAGCCCCGGGGGAAGGGGCACCGGGGAGCTGTTTTTT. It translates to CASSPGGRGTGELFF. This chain joins TRBV28 and TRBJ2-2; D might be TRBD2 (6 bases). CDR1 is MDHEN and CDR2 is SYDVKM in the germline V gene. The CDR3 is 15 amino acids. V gave up 6 bases and J gave up 4 bases, with 15 bases separating them.

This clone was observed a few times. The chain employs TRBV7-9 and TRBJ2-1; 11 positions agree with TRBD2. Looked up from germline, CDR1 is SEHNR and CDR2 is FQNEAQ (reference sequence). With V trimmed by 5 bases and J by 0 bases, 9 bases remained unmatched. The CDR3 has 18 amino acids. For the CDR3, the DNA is TGTGCCAGCAGCGACCCTTCGGGACTAGCGGCCTCCTACAATGAGCAGTTCTTC. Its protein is CASSDPSGLAASYNEQFF.

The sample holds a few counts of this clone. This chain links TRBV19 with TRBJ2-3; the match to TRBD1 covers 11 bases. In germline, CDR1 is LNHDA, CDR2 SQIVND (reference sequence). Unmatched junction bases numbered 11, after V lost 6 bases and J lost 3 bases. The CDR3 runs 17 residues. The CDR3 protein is CASRGGQGAGGTDTQYF. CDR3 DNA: TGTGCCAGTAGAGGAGGACAGGGGGCAGGAGGGACAGATACGCAGTATTTT.

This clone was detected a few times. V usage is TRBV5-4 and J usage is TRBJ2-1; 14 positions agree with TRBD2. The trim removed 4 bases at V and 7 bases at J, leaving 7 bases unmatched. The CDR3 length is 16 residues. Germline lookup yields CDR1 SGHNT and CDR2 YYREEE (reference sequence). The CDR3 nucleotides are TGTGCCAGCAGCCTAGGGACTAGCGGGAGTTGGAATGAGCAGTTCTTC. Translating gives CASSLGTSGSWNEQFF.

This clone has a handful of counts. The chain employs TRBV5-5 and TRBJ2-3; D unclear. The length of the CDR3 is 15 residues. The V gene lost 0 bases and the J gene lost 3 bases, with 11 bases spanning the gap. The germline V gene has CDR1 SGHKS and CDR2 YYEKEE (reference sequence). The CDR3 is CASSLAASWTDTQYF. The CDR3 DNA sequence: TGTGCCAGCAGCTTGGCGGCTAGTTGGACAGATACGCAGTATTTT.

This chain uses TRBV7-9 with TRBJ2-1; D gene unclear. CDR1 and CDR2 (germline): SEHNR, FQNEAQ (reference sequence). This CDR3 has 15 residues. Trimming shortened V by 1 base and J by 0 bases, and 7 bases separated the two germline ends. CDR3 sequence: CASSLDFGSYNEQFF. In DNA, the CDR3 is TGTGCCAGCAGCTTAGACTTTGGCTCCTACAATGAGCAGTTCTTC.

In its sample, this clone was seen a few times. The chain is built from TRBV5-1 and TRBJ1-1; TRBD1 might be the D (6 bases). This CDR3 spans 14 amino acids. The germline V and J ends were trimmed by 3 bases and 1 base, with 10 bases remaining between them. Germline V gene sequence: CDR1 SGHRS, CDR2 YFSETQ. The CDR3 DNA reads TGCGCCAGCAGCTCTACGACAGGGAACACTGAAGCTTTCTTT. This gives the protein CASSSTTGNTEAFF.

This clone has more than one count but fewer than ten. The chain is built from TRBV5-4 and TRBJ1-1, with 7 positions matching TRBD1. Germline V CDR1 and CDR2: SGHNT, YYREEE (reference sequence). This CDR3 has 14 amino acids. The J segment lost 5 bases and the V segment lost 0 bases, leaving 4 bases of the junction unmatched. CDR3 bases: TGTGCCAGCAGCTTGGAACAGGGGCAAACTGAAGCTTTCTTT. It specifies CASSLEQGQTEAFF.

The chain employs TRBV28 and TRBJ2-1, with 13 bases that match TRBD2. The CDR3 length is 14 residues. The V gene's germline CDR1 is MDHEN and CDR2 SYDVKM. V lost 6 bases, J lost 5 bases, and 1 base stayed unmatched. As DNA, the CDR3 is TGTGCCAGCAGAGGACTAGCGGGAGACAATGAGCAGTTCTTC. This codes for CASRGLAGDNEQFF.

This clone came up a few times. CDR3 in amino acids: CASSLTDYGIQYF. In DNA form, the CDR3 reads TGTGCCAGCAGCTTGACAGATTACGGGATTCAGTACTTC. The V and J genes are TRBV11-1 and TRBJ2-4; possible D gene TRBD1, 5 bases. CDR1 is SGHAT and CDR2 is FQDESV in the germline V gene (reference sequence). V lost 3 bases and J 10 bases, leaving 13 bases between the germline ends. The CDR3 loop spans 13 amino acids.

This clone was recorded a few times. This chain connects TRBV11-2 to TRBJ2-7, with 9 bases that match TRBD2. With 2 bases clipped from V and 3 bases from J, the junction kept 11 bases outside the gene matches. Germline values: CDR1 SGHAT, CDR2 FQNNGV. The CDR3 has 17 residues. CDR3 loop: CASSLRGGTSLFYEQYF. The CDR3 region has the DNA TGTGCCAGCAGCTTAAGGGGAGGGACTAGCTTGTTCTACGAGCAGTACTTC.

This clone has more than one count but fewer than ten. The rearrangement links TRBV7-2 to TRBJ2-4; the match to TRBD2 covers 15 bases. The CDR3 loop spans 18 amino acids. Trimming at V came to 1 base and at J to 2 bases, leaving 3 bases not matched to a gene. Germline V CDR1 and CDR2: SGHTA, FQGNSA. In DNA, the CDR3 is TGTGCCAGCAGCTTAGGAGGACTAGCGGGAGGGCCCAAAAACATTCAGTACTTC. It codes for CASSLGGLAGGPKNIQYF.

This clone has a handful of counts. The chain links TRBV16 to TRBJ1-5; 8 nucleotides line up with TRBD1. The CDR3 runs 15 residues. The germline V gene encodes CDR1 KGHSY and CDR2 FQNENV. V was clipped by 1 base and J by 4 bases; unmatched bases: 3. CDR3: CASSQLDRENQPQHF. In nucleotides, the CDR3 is TGTGCCAGCAGCCAATTGGACAGGGAGAATCAGCCCCAGCATTTT.

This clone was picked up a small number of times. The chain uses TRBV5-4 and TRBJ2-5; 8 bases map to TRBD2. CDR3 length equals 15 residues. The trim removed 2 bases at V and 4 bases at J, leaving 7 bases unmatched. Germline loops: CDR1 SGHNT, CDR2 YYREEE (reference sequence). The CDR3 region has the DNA TGTGCCAGCAGCTTAGCGGGAGATCTGGGAGAGACCCAGTACTTC. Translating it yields CASSLAGDLGETQYF.

CDR3 nucleotides: TGTGCCAGCAGCTTAGGGCTAGCGCTTAAGCTACAATATGAGCAGTTCTTC. It is translated as CASSLGLALKLQYEQFF. The chain links TRBV11-3 to TRBJ2-1; D perhaps matches TRBD2 (6 bases). Trimming shortened V by 1 base and J by 8 bases, and 21 bases separated the two germline ends. Germline assignment: CDR1 SGHNT and CDR2 YENEEA. This CDR3 is built from 17 residues.

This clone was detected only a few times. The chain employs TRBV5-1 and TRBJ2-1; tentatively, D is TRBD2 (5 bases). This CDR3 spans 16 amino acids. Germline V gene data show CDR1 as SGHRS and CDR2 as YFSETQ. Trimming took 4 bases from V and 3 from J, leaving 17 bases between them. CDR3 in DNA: TGCGCCAGCAGCGTTCAGACGGGGAGTAGCTACAATGAGCAGTTCTTC. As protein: CASSVQTGSSYNEQFF.

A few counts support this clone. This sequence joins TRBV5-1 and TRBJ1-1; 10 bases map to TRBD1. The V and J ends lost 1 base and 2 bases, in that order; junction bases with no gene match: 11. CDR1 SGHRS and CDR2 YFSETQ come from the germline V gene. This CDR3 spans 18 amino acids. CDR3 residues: CASSLTPQGQGSNTEAFF. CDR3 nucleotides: TGCGCCAGCAGCTTGACCCCCCAGGGACAGGGGTCAAACACTGAAGCTTTCTTT.

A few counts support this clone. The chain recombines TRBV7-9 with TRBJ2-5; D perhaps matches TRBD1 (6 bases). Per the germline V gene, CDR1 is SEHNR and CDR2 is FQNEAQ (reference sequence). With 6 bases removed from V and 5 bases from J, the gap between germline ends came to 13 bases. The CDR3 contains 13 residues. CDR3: CASRLVTGETQYF. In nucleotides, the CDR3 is TGTGCCAGCAGACTAGTAACAGGGGAGACCCAGTACTTC.

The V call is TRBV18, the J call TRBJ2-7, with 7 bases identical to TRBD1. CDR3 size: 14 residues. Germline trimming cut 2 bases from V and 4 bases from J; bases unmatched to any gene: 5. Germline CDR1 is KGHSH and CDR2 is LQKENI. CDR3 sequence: CASSPSTGWYEQYF. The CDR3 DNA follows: TGTGCCAGCTCACCATCGACAGGGTGGTACGAGCAGTACTTC.